The 5 T cell receptor beta chains listed next were all sequenced from one sample in a study of T cells in Graves' hyperthyroidism and ophthalmopathy (dated by TCRdb to 2018 to 2020). Receptor libraries were prepared by multiplex PCR. Sequencing was performed on an Illumina HiSeq 2000. TCR beta CDR3 regions were amplified from RNA transcripts. The first round of RT-PCR for the TCR CDR3 was performed with the HTBI primer set and the Qiagen OneStep RT-PCR kit. The public reads were quality trimmed at Q25 with fastp and then assembled into clones with MiXCR by TCRdb, keeping productive beta chains. Merged by CDR3 protein, the rows form single entries marked with the most common genes and DNA. The sample has approximately 400,000 distinct CDR3 sequences on record, about 13% of them singletons. The biggest ten clones account for 20% of the sample. Material: blood. Receptors were obtained from a man aged 25-40 years with Graves' hyperthyroidism that later progressed to Graves' ophthalmopathy.

The J gene is TRBJ1-6, the V gene TRBV3-1; no clear D. The CDR3 runs 15 residues. The V gene's germline CDR1 is LGHDT and CDR2 YNNKEL (reference sequence). V was shortened by 2 bases and J by 4 bases, with 9 bases between the two germline ends. CDR3 loop: CASSQREVYNSPLHF. The CDR3 region has the DNA TGTGCCAGCAGCCAAAGGGAAGTATATAATTCACCCCTCCACTTT.

This clonotype was counted only a few times. This rearrangement joins TRBV5-4 to TRBJ2-1; perhaps TRBD1 as D (5 bases). This CDR3 region has 13 residues. CDR1 and CDR2 (germline): SGHNT, YYREEE (reference sequence). Between the trimmed V and J ends, which lost 3 bases and 5 bases, there was a span of 9 bases. The CDR3 protein is CASSSGHDNEQFF. CDR3 nucleotides: TGTGCCAGCAGCTCAGGACACGACAATGAGCAGTTCTTC.

This clonotype was observed a handful of times. The chain employs TRBV28 and TRBJ1-4; 7 nucleotides align to TRBD1. Germline V lookup: CDR1 MDHEN, CDR2 SYDVKM. The CDR3 has 15 residues. J was trimmed by 4 bases and V by 7 bases; bases with no gene match: 9. Here the CDR3 DNA reads TGTGCCAGCAAGGGGGACAGCATTTATAATGAAAAACTGTTTTTT. Translation gives CASKGDSIYNEKLFF.

The rearrangement links TRBV3-1 to TRBJ1-2; 8 bases are a match to TRBD1. CDR1 is LGHDT, CDR2 YNNKEL, per germline (reference sequence). After removal of 5 bases from V and 4 bases from J, the junction contained 15 bases not matched to a gene. This CDR3 contains 17 residues. The CDR3 region is CASSERTGTSYLYGYTF. CDR3 nucleotide sequence: TGTGCCAGCAGCGAACGGACAGGGACCTCTTACCTCTATGGCTACACCTTC.

This clonotype occurred many times. The chain is built from TRBV4-1 and TRBJ2-1; 12 bases fit TRBD2. V shed 5 bases, J shed 9 bases, and the junction held 8 bases outside the gene matches. CDR3 length: 15 amino acids. CDR1 MGHRA and CDR2 YSYEKL come from the germline V gene. CDR3: CASSSGGLAGSEQFF. The CDR3 bases are TGCGCCAGCAGCTCCGGAGGACTAGCGGGGAGTGAGCAGTTCTTC.